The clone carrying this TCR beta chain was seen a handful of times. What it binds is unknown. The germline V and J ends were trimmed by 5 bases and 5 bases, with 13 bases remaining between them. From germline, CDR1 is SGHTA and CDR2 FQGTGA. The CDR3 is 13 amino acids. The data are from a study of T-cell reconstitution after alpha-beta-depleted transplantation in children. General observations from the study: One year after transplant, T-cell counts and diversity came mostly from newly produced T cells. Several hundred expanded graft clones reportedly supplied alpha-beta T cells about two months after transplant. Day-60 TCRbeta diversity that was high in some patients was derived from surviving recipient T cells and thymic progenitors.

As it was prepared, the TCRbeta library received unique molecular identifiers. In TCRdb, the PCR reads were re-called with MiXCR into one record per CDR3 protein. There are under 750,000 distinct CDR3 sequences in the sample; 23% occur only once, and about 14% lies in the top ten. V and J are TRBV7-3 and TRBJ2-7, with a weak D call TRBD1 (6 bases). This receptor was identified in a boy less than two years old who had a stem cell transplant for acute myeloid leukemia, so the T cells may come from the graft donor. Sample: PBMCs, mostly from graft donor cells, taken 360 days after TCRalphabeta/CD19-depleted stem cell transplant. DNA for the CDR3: TGTGCCAGCAGCGGACAGAAGGGAGACGAGCAGTACTTC. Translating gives CASSGQKGDEQYF.